The clone carrying this TCR beta chain was counted between two and nine times. The record originates from a study of beta chain features in type 1 diabetes. CDR1 SGHNT and CDR2 YYREEE come from the germline V gene (reference sequence). The junction had 6 bases not matched to a gene; V was cut back by 4 bases and J by 2 bases. The CDR3 has 15 amino acids. The whole isolated RNA underwent reverse transcription, so sequencing captured expressed TCRB transcripts. Using immunoSEQ multiplex PCR, the repertoire was profiled, and TCRdb retains in-frame clones only, with some absent. The sample yields 860,000 or so clones, roughly 16% seen once.

Sequenced sample: naive CD4+ T cells from blood. The rearrangement uses TRBV5-4 and TRBJ2-1; 7 bases map to TRBD2. This TCR was recovered from a woman aged 18-29 years in good health. CDR3 sequence: CASSPPGTTYNEQFF. CDR3 in DNA: TGTGCCAGCAGCCCTCCCGGGACTACCTACAATGAGCAGTTCTTC.